The next 27 T cell receptor beta chains were all read from a single sample in a study of regulatory T cells in long-lasting Graves disease. Time point given: persistent/refractory GD, antithyroid drugs over 5 years with positive TRAb. Following extraction of RNA from PBMCs, that RNA was used to make the TCR library. Building of the TCR beta libraries involved iRepertoire HTBI primers and Arm-PCR of CDR3 regions. TCRdb recomputed calls from the multiplex PCR reads with MiXCR, one row per CDR3 protein. Of about 470,000 distinct CDR3 sequences in the sample, less than 25% are singletons; the top ten hold 6.5% to 8%. The sequencing here drew on peripheral blood mononuclear cells (PBMCs), taken when the disease was refractory, from a patient treated with antithyroid drugs. The receptors derive from a female donor with Graves disease.

This clonotype was picked up many times. The chain joins TRBV27 to TRBJ2-2, with D possibly matching TRBD2 (6 bases). This CDR3 has 15 residues. The germline V gene encodes CDR1 MNHEY and CDR2 SMNVEV (reference sequence). Trimming pared 3 bases from V and 7 bases from J, leaving 15 bases between. CDR3 in DNA: TGTGCCAGCAGTTTCCTTGGAGGGTCGGTCGGGGAGCTGTTTTTT. Amino acids: CASSFLGGSVGELFF.

With respect to this clonotype: Possible read error: a much larger clone is one base away. The gene calls are TRBV3-1 and TRBJ2-7, with D possibly TRBD2 on 6 matching bases. The CDR3 is made up of 12 amino acids. V lost 4 bases and J lost 3, with 7 bases in between. Germline values: CDR1 LGHDT, CDR2 YNNKEL (reference sequence). The CDR3 region has the DNA TGTGCCAGCAGCCGGCGGGGCTACGAGCAGTACTTC. This gives the protein CASSRRGYEQYF.

The chain uses TRBV9 and TRBJ2-7; D uncertain. CDR1 is SGDLS and CDR2 is YYNGEE in the germline V gene. V was cut by 2 bases and J by 0 bases, with 9 bases left in between. The CDR3 consists of 14 residues. CDR3 sequence reads: CASSVDLDSYEQYF. DNA for the CDR3: TGTGCCAGCAGCGTCGACTTGGACTCCTACGAGCAGTACTTC.

This clonotype was found many times. This chain connects TRBV2 to TRBJ1-1, with 8 positions matching TRBD1. J was trimmed by 2 bases and V by 9 bases; bases with no gene match: 5. The CDR3 has 13 amino acids. CDR1 SNHLY and CDR2 FYNNEI come from the germline V gene. CDR3 protein: CASHRGENTEAFF. The CDR3 region has the DNA TGTGCCAGTCACAGGGGGGAAAACACTGAAGCTTTCTTT.

Ten or more counts support this clonotype. The chain's CDR3 is CASSRQDPQETQYF. In nucleotides, the CDR3 is TGTGCCAGCTCTAGACAGGACCCTCAAGAGACCCAGTACTTC. This sequence joins TRBV2 and TRBJ2-5, with D possibly being TRBD1 (6 bases). Trimming took 8 bases from V and 2 from J, leaving 15 bases between them. Germline V gives CDR1 SNHLY, CDR2 FYNNEI. CDR3 length: 14 amino acids. Filled out from reference TRBV2 and TRBJ2-5, the complete variable domain reads EPEVTQTPSHQVTQMGQEVILRCVPISNHLYFYWYRQILGQKVEFLVSFYNNEISEKSEIFDDQFSVERPDGSNFTLKIRSTKLEDSAMYFCASSRQDPQETQYFGPGTRLLVL.

This clonotype has ten or more counts. This chain uses TRBV5-4 with TRBJ1-5, with D possibly TRBD1 on 6 matching bases. CDR1 SGHNT and CDR2 YYREEE come from the germline V gene (reference sequence). CDR3 size: 15 residues. Trimming shortened V by 0 bases and J by 5 bases, and 12 bases separated the two germline ends. The CDR3 DNA sequence: TGTGCCAGCAGCTTGGGGAGGCAGGGGTATCAGCCCCAGCATTTT. Translated: CASSLGRQGYQPQHF.

The table lists this clonotype with a few counts. The J gene is TRBJ2-7, the V gene TRBV4-1, with 8 bases lining up with TRBD2. The germline V gene encodes CDR1 MGHRA and CDR2 YSYEKL. V lost 5 bases to trimming and J lost 6 bases; unmatched junction nucleotides: 9. This CDR3 comprises 14 residues. CDR3 sequence reads: CASSVGAGAPEQYF. CDR3 sequence (DNA): TGCGCCAGCAGCGTTGGAGCGGGAGCACCCGAGCAGTACTTC.

The J gene is TRBJ1-2, the V gene TRBV5-4; no clear D gene. Germline assignment: CDR1 SGHNT and CDR2 YYREEE (reference sequence). V was pared by 1 base and J by 4 bases, with 11 bases between. The CDR3 loop spans 14 amino acids. The CDR3 here is CASSLSQVFYGYTF. The DNA for the CDR3 is TGTGCCAGCAGCTTGTCGCAGGTCTTCTATGGCTACACCTTC.

The chain is built from TRBV28 and TRBJ2-3; D may be TRBD2 (6 bases). The CDR3 is 15 amino acids. Germline V CDR1 and CDR2: MDHEN, SYDVKM. V shed 6 bases and J shed 6 bases, with 19 bases lying between them. The CDR3 DNA sequence: TGTGCCAGCAGCTCGACGGGAGAGCGGTGGGATACGCAGTATTTT. Translating gives CASSSTGERWDTQYF.

Only a few counts were recorded for this clonotype. This chain links TRBV20-1 with TRBJ2-7; D is uncertain. CDR1 and CDR2 from the germline V gene are DFQATT and SNEGSKA (reference sequence). V gave up 2 bases and J gave up 0 bases, with 11 bases separating them. The CDR3 totals 14 residues. The CDR3 DNA is TGCAGTGCTAGACGCAGGACGAGCTCCTACGAGCAGTACTTC. This gives the protein CSARRRTSSYEQYF.

This chain joins TRBV10-3 and TRBJ2-2, with 7 bases that match TRBD2. The CDR3 runs 13 residues. J was trimmed by 7 bases and V by 8 bases; bases with no gene match: 7. Per germline, CDR1 ENHRY and CDR2 SYGVKD. In DNA, the CDR3 is TGTGCCATCGAAGGGACTACCAACGGGGAGCTGTTTTTT. It encodes CAIEGTTNGELFF.

This clonotype appeared a few times. The V gene is TRBV29-1, the J gene TRBJ1-2; D is ambiguous. V was shortened by 6 bases and J by 4 bases, with 9 bases between the two germline ends. Looked up from germline, CDR1 is SQVTM and CDR2 is ANQGSEA. The CDR3 is made up of 11 amino acids. The CDR3 DNA sequence: TGCAGCGTAACAGTTGGCTATGGCTACACCTTC. Its translation: CSVTVGYGYTF. The full variable domain, with the rest looked up from reference TRBV29-1 and TRBJ1-2, is SAVISQKPSRDICQRGTSLTIQCQVDSQVTMMFWYRQQPGQSLTLIATANQGSEATYESGFVIDKFPISRPNLTFSTLTVSNMSPEDSSIYLCSVTVGYGYTFGSGTRLTVV.

This clonotype was observed a few times. V and J are TRBV27 and TRBJ1-2; no definite D call. Germline V gene sequence: CDR1 MNHEY, CDR2 SMNVEV (reference sequence). V lost 8 bases to trimming and J lost 3 bases, with 22 bases between them. This CDR3 region has 16 residues. DNA for the CDR3: TGTGCCAGCGGGTCCCCCTTAGGATCAGGCGACTATGGCTACACCTTC. Its translation: CASGSPLGSGDYGYTF.

This clonotype was counted ten times or more. This chain uses TRBV6-1 with TRBJ1-5, with TRBD1 matching 8 bases. Germline V lookup: CDR1 MNHNS, CDR2 SASEGT. V lost 10 bases to trimming and J lost 3 bases; unmatched junction nucleotides: 5. The CDR3 runs 13 residues. Here the CDR3 reads CATKGQVNQPQHF. Here the CDR3 DNA reads TGTGCCACCAAGGGACAGGTCAATCAGCCCCAGCATTTT.

This clonotype was counted many times. The chain couples TRBV28 to TRBJ2-7, with D perhaps TRBD2 (5 bases). The ends were cut back, 8 bases at V and 2 bases at J, with 16 bases in the middle. Germline CDR1 MDHEN, CDR2 SYDVKM. The CDR3 is 14 residues long. CDR3 residues: CASSLVTRAYEQYF. The CDR3, as DNA: TGTGCCAGCTCCCTTGTGACGAGGGCCTACGAGCAGTACTTC. Based on the CDR3 plus reference TRBV28 and TRBJ2-7, the full variable domain is DVKVTQSSRYLVKRTGEKVFLECVQDMDHENMFWYRQDPGLGLRLIYFSYDVKMKEKGDIPEGYSVSREKKERFSLILESASTNQTSMYLCASSLVTRAYEQYFGPGTRLTVT.

This chain connects TRBV20-1 to TRBJ1-2; D might be TRBD1 (5 bases). The V gene lost 7 bases and the J gene lost 7 bases, with 16 bases spanning the gap. There are 12 residues in the CDR3. Germline CDR1 is DFQATT and CDR2 is SNEGSKA (reference sequence). CDR3 loop: CSVRDQGVGYTF. The CDR3, as DNA: TGCAGTGTCCGGGACCAAGGGGTTGGCTACACCTTC.

V is TRBV30 and J is TRBJ1-6; D uncertain. Per germline, CDR1 GTSNPN and CDR2 SVGIG (reference sequence). Trimming removed 4 bases at V and 6 bases at J, with 13 bases between. CDR3 size: 14 residues. The CDR3 protein is CAWMAGLSNSPLHF. CDR3 DNA: TGTGCCTGGATGGCCGGGTTAAGTAATTCACCCCTCCACTTT.

This clonotype was recorded a few times. V and J are TRBV2 and TRBJ1-2; D is perhaps TRBD1 (5 bases). The CDR3 sequence is 15 residues long. Trimming cost V 5 bases and J 8 bases, with 21 bases left between them. The germline V gene encodes CDR1 SNHLY and CDR2 FYNNEI. CDR3 DNA sequence: TGTGCCAGCAGTTACATGTGGGGCCAGTTCTCCGGCTACACCTTC. Translated, it gives CASSYMWGQFSGYTF.

Many counts were recorded for this clonotype. V gene TRBV11-2 combines with J gene TRBJ1-2; a possible D gene is TRBD1 (6 bases). The germline V and J ends were trimmed by 1 base and 7 bases, with 16 bases remaining between them. From germline, CDR1 is SGHAT and CDR2 FQNNGV. This CDR3 has 15 amino acids. The CDR3 bases are TGTGCCAGCAGCTTAGCGCACAGGGAGGTCTCTGGCTACACCTTC. This gives the protein CASSLAHREVSGYTF.

This clonotype was seen only a few times. The J gene is TRBJ2-7, the V gene TRBV5-1, with 7 bases that match TRBD1. The CDR3 has 14 amino acids. After removal of 4 bases from V and 5 bases from J, the junction contained 9 bases not matched to a gene. Germline CDR1 reads SGHRS; CDR2 reads YFSETQ. The CDR3 region is CASSHLRGLDEQYF. The CDR3 DNA follows: TGCGCCAGCAGCCACCTAAGGGGGCTGGACGAGCAGTACTTC.

This chain links TRBV4-1 with TRBJ1-5; 8 nucleotides match TRBD1. Per the germline V gene, CDR1 is MGHRA and CDR2 is YSYEKL. V trimming: 3 bases; J trimming: 6 bases; junction bases outside the gene matches: 7. The CDR3 runs to 15 residues. Here the CDR3 DNA reads TGCGCCAGCAGCCAGAACAGGGGGGTCGGTCAGCCCCAGCATTTT. It is translated as CASSQNRGVGQPQHF.

As concerns this clonotype: The conserved closing phenylalanine or tryptophan is absent in this CDR3, likely reflecting a read error. This rearrangement joins TRBV6-5 to TRBJ2-2; tentatively, D is TRBD1 (6 bases). V was trimmed by 0 bases and J by 0 bases, leaving 11 bases between them. CDR3 size: 17 residues. Germline V gene lookup returns CDR1 MNHEY and CDR2 SVGAGI. The CDR3 is CASSYSAGTTNTGELFL. The CDR3 DNA sequence: TGTGCCAGCAGTTACTCCGCCGGGACAACGAACACCGGGGAGCTGTTTCTT.

The chain joins TRBV27 to TRBJ2-1; 9 bases are shared with TRBD2. This CDR3 is 15 amino acids long. Germline values: CDR1 MNHEY, CDR2 SMNVEV (reference sequence). J gave up 4 bases and V 5 bases, and 6 bases lay outside the gene matches. The CDR3 sequence is CASSTGTSRYNEQFF. CDR3 bases: TGTGCCAGCAGTACCGGGACTAGCCGTTACAATGAGCAGTTCTTC.

The CDR3 spells CASNWAGGEQYF. The CDR3 DNA is TGTGCCAGCAATTGGGCGGGAGGCGAGCAGTACTTC. The V call is TRBV6-2 or TRBV6-3, the J call TRBJ2-7; TRBD2 agrees at 8 bases. From germline, CDR1 is MNHEY and CDR2 SVGEGT. CDR3 length equals 12 residues. V gave up 7 bases and J gave up 6 bases; unmatched junction bases: 5.

A few counts support this clonotype. The chain has TRBV28 and TRBJ2-7; perhaps TRBD1 as D (6 bases). Germline V gives CDR1 MDHEN, CDR2 SYDVKM. This CDR3 spans 13 amino acids. Trimming removed 6 bases at V and 2 bases at J, with 11 bases between. This chain's CDR3 is CASRFSGAYEQYF. In DNA, the CDR3 is TGTGCCAGCAGATTCTCAGGGGCCTACGAGCAGTACTTC.

This clonotype appeared a few times. This sequence joins TRBV10-3 and TRBJ1-2; maybe TRBD1 (5 bases). Germline CDR1 reads ENHRY; CDR2 reads SYGVKD. The CDR3 has 14 amino acids. The germline V and J ends were trimmed by 3 bases and 4 bases, with 12 bases remaining between them. Here the CDR3 reads CAISDLQGFYGYTF. The CDR3 nucleotides are TGTGCCATCAGTGATCTTCAGGGATTCTATGGCTACACCTTC.

This clonotype was seen ten or more times. This chain connects TRBV7-9 to TRBJ1-1; D possibly corresponds to TRBD1 (5 bases). The CDR3 loop spans 16 amino acids. Between the trimmed V and J ends, which lost 1 base and 0 bases, there was a span of 12 bases. Germline V gene sequence: CDR1 SEHNR, CDR2 FQNEAQ (reference sequence). The DNA of the CDR3 is TGTGCCAGCAGCTTAGACCTTGGGGCCATGAACACTGAAGCTTTCTTT. This gives the protein CASSLDLGAMNTEAFF.